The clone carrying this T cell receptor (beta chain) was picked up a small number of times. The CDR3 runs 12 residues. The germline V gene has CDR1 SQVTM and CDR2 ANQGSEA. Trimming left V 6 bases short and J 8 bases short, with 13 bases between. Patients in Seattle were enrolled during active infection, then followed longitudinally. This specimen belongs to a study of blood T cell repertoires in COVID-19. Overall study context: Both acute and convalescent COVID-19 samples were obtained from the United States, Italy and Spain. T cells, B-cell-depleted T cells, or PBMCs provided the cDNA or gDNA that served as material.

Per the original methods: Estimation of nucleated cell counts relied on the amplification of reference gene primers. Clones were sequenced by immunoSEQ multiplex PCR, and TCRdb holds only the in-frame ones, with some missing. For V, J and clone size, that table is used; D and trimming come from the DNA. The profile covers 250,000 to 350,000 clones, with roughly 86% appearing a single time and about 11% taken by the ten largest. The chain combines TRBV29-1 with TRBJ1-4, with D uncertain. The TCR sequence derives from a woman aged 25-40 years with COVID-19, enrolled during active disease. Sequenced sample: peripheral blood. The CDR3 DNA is TGCAGCGTCGGGAGTAATACAGAAAAACTGTTTTTT. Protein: CSVGSNTEKLFF.